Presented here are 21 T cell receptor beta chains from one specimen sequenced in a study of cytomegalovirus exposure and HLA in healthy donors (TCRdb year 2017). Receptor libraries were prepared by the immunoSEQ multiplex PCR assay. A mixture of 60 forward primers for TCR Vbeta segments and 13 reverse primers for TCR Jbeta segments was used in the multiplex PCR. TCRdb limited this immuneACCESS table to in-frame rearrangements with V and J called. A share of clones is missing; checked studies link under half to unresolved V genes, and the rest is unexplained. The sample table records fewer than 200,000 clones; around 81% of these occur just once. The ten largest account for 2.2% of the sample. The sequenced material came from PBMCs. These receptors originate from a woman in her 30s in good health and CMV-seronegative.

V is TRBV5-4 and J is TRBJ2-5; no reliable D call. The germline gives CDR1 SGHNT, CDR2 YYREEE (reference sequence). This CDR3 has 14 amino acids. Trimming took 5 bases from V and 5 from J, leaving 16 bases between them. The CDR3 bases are TGTGCCAGCAGTACGATCTCACAAGATGAGACCCAGTACTTC. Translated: CASSTISQDETQYF. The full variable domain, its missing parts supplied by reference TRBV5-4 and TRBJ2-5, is ETGVTQSPTHLIKTRGQQVTLRCSSQSGHNTVSWYQQALGQGPQFIFQYYREEENGRGNFPPRFSGLQFPNYSSELNVNALELDDSALYLCASSTISQDETQYFGPGTRLLVL.

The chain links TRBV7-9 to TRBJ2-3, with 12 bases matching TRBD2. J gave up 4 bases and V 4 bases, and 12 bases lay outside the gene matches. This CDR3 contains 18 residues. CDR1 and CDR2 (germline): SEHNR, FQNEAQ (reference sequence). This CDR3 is CASSSGPRLAGVSDTQYF. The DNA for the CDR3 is TGTGCCAGCAGCTCCGGACCGAGACTAGCGGGAGTCTCAGATACGCAGTATTTT.

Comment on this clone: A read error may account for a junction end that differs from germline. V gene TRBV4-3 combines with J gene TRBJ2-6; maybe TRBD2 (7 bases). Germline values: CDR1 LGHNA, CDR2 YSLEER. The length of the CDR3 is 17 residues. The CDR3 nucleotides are TGCGCCAGCAGCCAAGGTAGAGGGTCTGGGGGGGCCAACGGCCTGACTTTC. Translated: CASSQGRGSGGANGLTF.

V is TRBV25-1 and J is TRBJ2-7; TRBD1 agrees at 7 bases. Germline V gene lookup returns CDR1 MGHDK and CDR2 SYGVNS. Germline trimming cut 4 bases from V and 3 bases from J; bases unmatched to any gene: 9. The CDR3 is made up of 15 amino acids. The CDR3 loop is CASSGGETGLYEQYF. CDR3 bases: TGTGCCAGCAGTGGGGGCGAGACAGGGCTCTACGAGCAGTACTTC.

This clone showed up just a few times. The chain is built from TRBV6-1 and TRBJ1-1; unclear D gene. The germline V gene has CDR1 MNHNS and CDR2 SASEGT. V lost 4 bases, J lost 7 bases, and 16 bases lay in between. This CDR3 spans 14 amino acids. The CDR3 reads CASSGPLGWDEAFF. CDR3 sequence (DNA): TGTGCCAGCAGTGGCCCACTAGGGTGGGATGAAGCTTTCTTT.

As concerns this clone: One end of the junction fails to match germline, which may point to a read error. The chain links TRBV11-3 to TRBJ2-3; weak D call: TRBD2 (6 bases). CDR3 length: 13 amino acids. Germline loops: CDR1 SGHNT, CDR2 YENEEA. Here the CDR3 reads CASSGGSTDTRYF. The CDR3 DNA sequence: TGTGCCAGCAGCGGGGGGAGCACAGATACGCGGTATTTT.

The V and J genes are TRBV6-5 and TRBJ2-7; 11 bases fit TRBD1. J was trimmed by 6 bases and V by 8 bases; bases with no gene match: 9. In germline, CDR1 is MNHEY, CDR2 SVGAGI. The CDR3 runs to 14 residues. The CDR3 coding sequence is TGTGCCAGCGGGCGGACAGGGGGCGAGTTCGAGCAGTACTTC. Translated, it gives CASGRTGGEFEQYF.

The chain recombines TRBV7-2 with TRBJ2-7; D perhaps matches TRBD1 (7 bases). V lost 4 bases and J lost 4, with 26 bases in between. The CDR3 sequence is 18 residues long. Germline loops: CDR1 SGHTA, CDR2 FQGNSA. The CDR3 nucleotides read TGTGCCAGCAGCTACGACAGGGAGGCCATAAAATTACCTTACGAGCAGTACTTC. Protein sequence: CASSYDREAIKLPYEQYF.

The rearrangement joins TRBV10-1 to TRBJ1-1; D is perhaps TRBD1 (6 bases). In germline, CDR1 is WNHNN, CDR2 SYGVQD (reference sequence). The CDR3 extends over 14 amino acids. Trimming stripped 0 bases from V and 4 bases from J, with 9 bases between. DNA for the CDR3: TGCGCCAGCAGTGAGTCGACAGGAACCACTGAAGCTTTCTTT. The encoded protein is CASSESTGTTEAFF.

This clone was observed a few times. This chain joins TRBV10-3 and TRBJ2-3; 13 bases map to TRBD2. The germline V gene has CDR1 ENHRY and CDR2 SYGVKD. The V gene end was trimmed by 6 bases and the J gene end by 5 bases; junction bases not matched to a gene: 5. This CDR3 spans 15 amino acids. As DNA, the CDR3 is TGTGCCATCAGGTCGACTAGCGGGGGGTTAGATACGCAGTATTTT. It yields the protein CAIRSTSGGLDTQYF.

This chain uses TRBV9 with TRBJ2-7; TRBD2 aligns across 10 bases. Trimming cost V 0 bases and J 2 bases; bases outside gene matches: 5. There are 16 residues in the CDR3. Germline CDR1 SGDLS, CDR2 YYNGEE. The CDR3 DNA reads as TGTGCCAGCAGCGTAGGTTCTAGCGGGAGCGCCTACGAGCAGTACTTC. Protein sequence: CASSVGSSGSAYEQYF.

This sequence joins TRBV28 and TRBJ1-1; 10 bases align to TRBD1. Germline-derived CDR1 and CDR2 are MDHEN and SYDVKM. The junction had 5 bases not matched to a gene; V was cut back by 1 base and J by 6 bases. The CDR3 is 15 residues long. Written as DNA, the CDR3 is TGTGCCAGCAGTTTATTTCGACAGGGGGCGGCTGAAGCTTTCTTT. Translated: CASSLFRQGAAEAFF.

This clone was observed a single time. CDR3 in amino acids: CASSPETGGWYEQYF. The CDR3 DNA is TGCGCCAGCAGCCCGGAAACAGGGGGCTGGTACGAGCAGTACTTC. The V gene is TRBV4-1, the J gene TRBJ2-7, with 9 bases fitting TRBD1. V shed 4 bases, J shed 4 bases, and the junction held 8 bases outside the gene matches. Germline V lookup: CDR1 MGHRA, CDR2 YSYEKL. The CDR3 is 15 amino acids.

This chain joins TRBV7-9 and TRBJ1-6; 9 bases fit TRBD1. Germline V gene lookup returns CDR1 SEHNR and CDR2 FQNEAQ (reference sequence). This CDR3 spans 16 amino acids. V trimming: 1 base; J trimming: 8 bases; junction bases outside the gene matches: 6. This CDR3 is CASSLVGTGSHSPLHF. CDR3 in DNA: TGTGCCAGCAGCTTAGTAGGGACAGGGTCGCATTCACCCCTCCACTTT.

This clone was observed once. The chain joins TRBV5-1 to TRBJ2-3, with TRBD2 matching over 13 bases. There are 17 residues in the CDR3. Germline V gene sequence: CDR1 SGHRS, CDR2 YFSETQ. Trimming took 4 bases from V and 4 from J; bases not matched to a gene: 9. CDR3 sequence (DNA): TGCGCCAGCAGCCTAGGACTAGCGGGAGCGGGGGCAGATACGCAGTATTTT. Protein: CASSLGLAGAGADTQYF.

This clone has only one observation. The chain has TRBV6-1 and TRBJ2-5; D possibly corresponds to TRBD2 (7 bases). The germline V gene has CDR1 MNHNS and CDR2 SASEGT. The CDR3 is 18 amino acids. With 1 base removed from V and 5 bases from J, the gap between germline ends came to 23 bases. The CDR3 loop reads CASSEGGGGVQMSETQYF. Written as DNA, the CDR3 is TGTGCCAGCAGTGAAGGAGGGGGGGGTGTTCAGATGTCGGAGACCCAGTACTTC.

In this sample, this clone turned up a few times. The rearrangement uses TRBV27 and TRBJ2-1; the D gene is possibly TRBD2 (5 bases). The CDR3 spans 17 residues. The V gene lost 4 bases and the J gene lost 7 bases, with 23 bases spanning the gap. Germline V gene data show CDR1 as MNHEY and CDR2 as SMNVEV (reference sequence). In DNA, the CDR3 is TGTGCCAGCAGTTGGACGGGGATGTCCCCGGGTCTGAATGAGCAGTTCTTC. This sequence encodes CASSWTGMSPGLNEQFF.

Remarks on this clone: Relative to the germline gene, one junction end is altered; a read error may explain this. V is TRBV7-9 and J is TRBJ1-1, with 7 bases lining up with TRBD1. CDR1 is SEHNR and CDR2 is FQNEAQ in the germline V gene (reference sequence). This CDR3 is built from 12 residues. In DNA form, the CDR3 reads TGTTCCAGCAGATCAGGGGGGTCTGGAGCTTTCTTT. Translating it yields CSSRSGGSGAFF.

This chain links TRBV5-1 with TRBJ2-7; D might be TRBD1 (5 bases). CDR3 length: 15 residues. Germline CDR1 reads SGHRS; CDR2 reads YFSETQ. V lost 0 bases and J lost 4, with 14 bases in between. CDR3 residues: CASSLGQLTPYEQYF. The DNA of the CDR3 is TGCGCCAGCAGCTTGGGACAGTTGACCCCTTACGAGCAGTACTTC.

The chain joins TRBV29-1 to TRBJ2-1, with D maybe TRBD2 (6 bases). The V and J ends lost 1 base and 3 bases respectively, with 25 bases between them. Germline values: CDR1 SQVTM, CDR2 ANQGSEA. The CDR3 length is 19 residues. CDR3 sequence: CSVEALPGAAGSRYNEQFF. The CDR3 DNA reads TGCAGCGTTGAAGCCCTACCGGGTGCCGCGGGGTCCCGCTACAATGAGCAGTTCTTC.

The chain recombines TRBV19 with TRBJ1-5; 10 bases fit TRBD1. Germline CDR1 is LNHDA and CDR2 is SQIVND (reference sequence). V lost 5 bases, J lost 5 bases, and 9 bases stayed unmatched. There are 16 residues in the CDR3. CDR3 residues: CASSPRDRGRYQPQHF. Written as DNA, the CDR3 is TGTGCCAGTAGTCCGAGGGACAGGGGACGGTATCAGCCCCAGCATTTT.